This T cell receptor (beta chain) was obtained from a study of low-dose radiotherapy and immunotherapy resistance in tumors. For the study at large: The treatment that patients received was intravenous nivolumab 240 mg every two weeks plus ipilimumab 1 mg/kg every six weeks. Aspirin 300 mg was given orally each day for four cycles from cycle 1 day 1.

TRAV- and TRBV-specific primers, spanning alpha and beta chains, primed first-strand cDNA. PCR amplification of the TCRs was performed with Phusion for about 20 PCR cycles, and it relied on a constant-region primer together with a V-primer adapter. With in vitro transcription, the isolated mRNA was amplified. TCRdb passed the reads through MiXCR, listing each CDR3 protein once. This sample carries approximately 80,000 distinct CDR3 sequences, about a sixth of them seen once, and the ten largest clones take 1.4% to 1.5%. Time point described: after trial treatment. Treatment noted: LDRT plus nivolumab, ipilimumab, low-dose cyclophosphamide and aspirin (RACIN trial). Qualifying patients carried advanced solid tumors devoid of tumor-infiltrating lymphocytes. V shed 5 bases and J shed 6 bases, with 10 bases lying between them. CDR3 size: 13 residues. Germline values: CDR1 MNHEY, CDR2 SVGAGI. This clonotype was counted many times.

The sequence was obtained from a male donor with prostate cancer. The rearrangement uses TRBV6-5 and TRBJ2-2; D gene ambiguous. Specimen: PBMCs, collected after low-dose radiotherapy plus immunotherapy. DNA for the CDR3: TGTGCCAGCAGTAGATCGCGGCCCGGGGAGCTGTTTTTT. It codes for CASSRSRPGELFF.